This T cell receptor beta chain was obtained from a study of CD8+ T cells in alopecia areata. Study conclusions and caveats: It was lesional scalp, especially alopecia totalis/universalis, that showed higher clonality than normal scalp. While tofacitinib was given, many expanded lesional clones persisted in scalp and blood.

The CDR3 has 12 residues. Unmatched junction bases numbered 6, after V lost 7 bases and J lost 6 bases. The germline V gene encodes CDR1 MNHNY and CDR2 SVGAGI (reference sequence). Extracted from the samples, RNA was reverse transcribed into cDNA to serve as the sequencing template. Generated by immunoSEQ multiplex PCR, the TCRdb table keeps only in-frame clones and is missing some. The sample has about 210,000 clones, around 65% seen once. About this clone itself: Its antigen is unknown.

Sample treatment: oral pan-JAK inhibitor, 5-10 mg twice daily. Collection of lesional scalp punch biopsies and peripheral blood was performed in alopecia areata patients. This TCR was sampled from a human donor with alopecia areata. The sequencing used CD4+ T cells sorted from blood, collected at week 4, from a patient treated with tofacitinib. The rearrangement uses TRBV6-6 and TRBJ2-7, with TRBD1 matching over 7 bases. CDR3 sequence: CASNRGRSEQYF. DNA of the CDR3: TGTGCCAGCAACAGGGGACGAAGCGAGCAGTACTTC.